Each of the 30 T cell receptor beta chains below was sequenced from the same sample in a study of blood T cells in healthy people across ages. Primed by a sample-barcoded 5' primer and a J-beta primer mix, a second PCR proceeded for 7 to 11 cycles. TCRdb re-analysed the 5' RACE reads in MiXCR, keeping a single row per CDR3 protein. Of about 780,000 distinct CDR3 sequences listed, around 50% are singletons. Sequences were obtained from blood. Receptor source: an elderly man in good health.

This clonotype has just a few counts. V and J are TRBV6-2 or TRBV6-3 and TRBJ1-6; no firm D call. Germline V CDR1 and CDR2: MNHEY, SVGEGT. Trimming removed 0 bases at V and 8 bases at J, with 5 bases between. CDR3 size: 13 residues. For the CDR3, the DNA is TGTGCCAGCAGTTACTCGATGGATTCACCCCTCCACTTT. This gives the protein CASSYSMDSPLHF.

In this sample, this clonotype turned up many times. The rearrangement joins TRBV20-1 to TRBJ2-1; 11 bases match TRBD1. This CDR3 contains 14 residues. Germline V gives CDR1 DFQATT, CDR2 SNEGSKA (reference sequence). V shed 6 bases and J 6 bases; nucleotides not matched to a gene: 7. The CDR3 reads CSARGQGEINEQFF. The CDR3 DNA reads as TGCAGTGCGCGGGGACAGGGGGAAATCAATGAGCAGTTCTTC.

This clonotype was counted between two and nine times. This chain uses TRBV10-3 with TRBJ2-7; 9 bases fit TRBD1. The trim removed 6 bases at V and 6 bases at J, leaving 9 bases unmatched. This CDR3 comprises 14 residues. Germline assignment: CDR1 ENHRY and CDR2 SYGVKD. Here the CDR3 DNA reads TGTGCCATCAGCCCACCGGGACAGGGTGCCGAGCAGTACTTC. Translated, it gives CAISPPGQGAEQYF.

The rearrangement uses TRBV4-3 and TRBJ2-7; 10 bases agree with TRBD2. CDR1 and CDR2 from the germline V gene are LGHNA and YSLEER. The length of the CDR3 is 17 residues. Trimming at V came to 1 base and at J to 7 bases, leaving 13 bases not matched to a gene. DNA of the CDR3: TGCGCCAGCAGCCAAGTGGCAGGGGCACTAGCGGGACGGGAGCAGTACTTC. It specifies CASSQVAGALAGREQYF.

In DNA, the CDR3 is TGTGCCAGCAGTCCAACAAAGACGCATAGGCCCCTCTATGGCTACACCTTC. Translated, it gives CASSPTKTHRPLYGYTF. V gene TRBV27 combines with J gene TRBJ1-2; no definite D call. The CDR3 spans 17 residues. Germline CDR1 reads MNHEY; CDR2 reads SMNVEV (reference sequence). The ends were cut back, 5 bases at V and 4 bases at J, with 23 bases in the middle.

This sequence joins TRBV20-1 and TRBJ2-7, with D possibly being TRBD1 (6 bases). Germline CDR1 DFQATT, CDR2 SNEGSKA (reference sequence). The germline V and J ends were trimmed by 0 bases and 3 bases, with 18 bases remaining between them. The CDR3 is 16 amino acids. The CDR3 loop reads CSAREAGDFVGYEQYF. CDR3 sequence (DNA): TGCAGTGCTAGAGAGGCAGGGGATTTTGTCGGCTACGAGCAGTACTTC.

In this sample, this clonotype turned up a few times. V and J are TRBV6-1 and TRBJ2-5; 8 bases map to TRBD2. The germline V gene encodes CDR1 MNHNS and CDR2 SASEGT. The CDR3 is 17 amino acids. V was clipped by 2 bases and J by 5 bases; unmatched bases: 13. In nucleotides, the CDR3 is TGTGCCAGCAGTGAATCCCCCTTCGTGGGACTAGGGGAGACCCAGTACTTC. It codes for CASSESPFVGLGETQYF.

This clonotype is a singleton in its sample. Written as DNA, the CDR3 is TGCAGCGTCCCACAGGGGGCTGAAGCTTTCTTT. Translated, it gives CSVPQGAEAFF. The chain joins TRBV29-1 to TRBJ1-1; 8 bases fit TRBD1. V lost 6 bases, J lost 6 bases, and 3 bases stayed unmatched. CDR3 length equals 11 residues. The germline gives CDR1 SQVTM, CDR2 ANQGSEA.

This chain uses TRBV5-1 with TRBJ1-2; D may be TRBD1 (6 bases). The CDR3 has 13 residues. Germline V CDR1 and CDR2: SGHRS, YFSETQ. V was shortened by 4 bases and J by 6 bases, with 13 bases between the two germline ends. CDR3 bases: TGCGCCAGCAGCGTGGAACAGGGAAATGGCTACACCTTC. Translating it yields CASSVEQGNGYTF.

This clonotype came up a few times. The V gene is TRBV20-1, the J gene TRBJ1-2, with 7 bases lining up with TRBD1. Germline CDR1 is DFQATT and CDR2 is SNEGSKA (reference sequence). The CDR3 contains 13 residues. The trim removed 5 bases at V and 1 base at J, leaving 4 bases unmatched. CDR3 region: CSAAGTVNYGYTF. DNA for the CDR3: TGCAGTGCTGCCGGGACAGTTAACTATGGCTACACCTTC.

The rearrangement joins TRBV10-2 to TRBJ2-7, with D perhaps matching TRBD1 or TRBD2 (6 bases each). Trimming removed 0 bases from V and 4 bases from J, with 16 bases in between. The germline V gene has CDR1 WSHSY and CDR2 SAAADI. The CDR3 extends over 16 amino acids. This chain's CDR3 is CASSESRGDQGYEQYF. CDR3 nucleotide sequence: TGCGCCAGCAGTGAGTCGAGGGGGGACCAAGGTTACGAGCAGTACTTC.

Turning to this clonotype: This clone may be a read error of a much larger clone one base away. The gene calls are TRBV9 and TRBJ2-5; 7 positions agree with TRBD2. The CDR3 has 14 amino acids. Germline loops: CDR1 SGDLS, CDR2 YYNGEE. Trimming cost V 0 bases and J 11 bases; bases outside gene matches: 10. The CDR3 is CASSVGLAVNEQYF. The CDR3 DNA follows: TGTGCCAGCAGCGTAGGTCTAGCGGTCAATGAGCAGTACTTC.

The chain is built from TRBV7-3 and TRBJ1-2; D is unclear. Germline loops: CDR1 SGHTA, CDR2 FQGTGA. The CDR3 is 13 residues long. The ends were cut back, 5 bases at V and 6 bases at J, with 13 bases in the middle. CDR3 in amino acids: CASSPGPTHGYTF. CDR3 nucleotide sequence: TGTGCCAGCAGCCCTGGGCCGACCCATGGCTACACCTTC.

This clonotype was detected many times. The rearrangement joins TRBV7-9 to TRBJ2-7; D is perhaps TRBD2 (5 bases). Germline CDR1 is SEHNR and CDR2 is FQNEAQ (reference sequence). The CDR3 sequence is 15 residues long. CDR3 residues: CAGGAKRSPSYEQYF. DNA for the CDR3: TGTGCAGGAGGTGCCAAGCGGAGTCCGTCCTACGAGCAGTACTTC.

This chain uses TRBV6-6 with TRBJ2-7; no firm D call. This CDR3 is built from 11 residues. The germline V and J ends were trimmed by 9 bases and 3 bases, with 9 bases remaining between them. CDR1 and CDR2 from the germline V gene are MNHNY and SVGAGI (reference sequence). This CDR3 is CASQLNYEQYF. In nucleotides, the CDR3 is TGTGCCAGTCAATTAAACTACGAGCAGTACTTC.

The chain carries TRBV2 and TRBJ1-4; TRBD1 aligns across 10 bases. V shed 6 bases, J shed 2 bases, and the junction held 3 bases outside the gene matches. The CDR3 contains 15 residues. Germline lookup yields CDR1 SNHLY and CDR2 FYNNEI. The CDR3 DNA is TGTGCCAGCAGGGGACAGGGGAGCACTAATGAAAAACTGTTTTTT. Its translation: CASRGQGSTNEKLFF. Full variable domain (remainder filled in from reference TRBV2 and TRBJ1-4): EPEVTQTPSHQVTQMGQEVILRCVPISNHLYFYWYRQILGQKVEFLVSFYNNEISEKSEIFDDQFSVERPDGSNFTLKIRSTKLEDSAMYFCASRGQGSTNEKLFFGSGTQLSVL.

This chain uses TRBV7-2 with TRBJ2-5, with 8 bases that match TRBD1. The CDR3 runs to 13 residues. Germline CDR1 reads SGHTA; CDR2 reads FQGNSA. Germline trimming cut 7 bases from V and 4 bases from J; bases unmatched to any gene: 5. CDR3 sequence: CASTAGTGETQYF. CDR3 coding DNA: TGTGCCAGCACCGCCGGGACAGGAGAGACCCAGTACTTC.

Comment on this clonotype: Germline is not matched at one junction end, which may reflect a read error. This chain uses TRBV20-1 with TRBJ2-3; 8 nucleotides align to TRBD2. This CDR3 has 17 residues. Germline V lookup: CDR1 DFQATT, CDR2 SNEGSKA (reference sequence). CDR3 in DNA: TGCAGTGCTAGAGGTAGGACGACGGCGGGAGGCACAGATGCGCAGTATTTT. Encoded protein: CSARGRTTAGGTDAQYF.

The chain combines TRBV28 with TRBJ2-4; 7 positions agree with TRBD2. V was clipped by 4 bases and J by 6 bases; unmatched bases: 3. The CDR3 sequence is 13 residues long. The V gene's germline CDR1 is MDHEN and CDR2 SYDVKM. The CDR3 nucleotides are TGTGCCAGCAGTTCGCGGGAGATAAACATTCAGTACTTC. It codes for CASSSREINIQYF.

The chain uses TRBV12-3 or TRBV12-4 and TRBJ1-2; 8 nucleotides match TRBD1. This CDR3 region has 15 residues. With V trimmed by 5 bases and J by 3 bases, 8 bases remained unmatched. CDR3 residues: CASSPRTGNYYGYTF. The CDR3 nucleotides are TGTGCCAGCAGTCCAAGGACAGGGAACTACTATGGCTACACCTTC.

The CDR3 spells CASSLGLLGTANEQFF. CDR3 bases: TGTGCCAGCAGCTTAGGTCTATTAGGGACAGCGAATGAGCAGTTCTTC. The rearrangement links TRBV7-2 to TRBJ2-1; 7 bases are a match to TRBD1. This CDR3 region has 16 residues. V gave up 1 base and J gave up 7 bases; unmatched junction bases: 10. Germline V lookup: CDR1 SGHTA, CDR2 FQGNSA. The variable domain in full, with the rest retrieved from reference TRBV7-2 and TRBJ2-1, is GAGVSQSPSNKVTEKGKDVELRCDPISGHTALYWYRQSLGQGLEFLIYFQGNSAPDKSGLPSDRFSAERTGGSVSTLTIQRTQQEDSAVYLCASSLGLLGTANEQFFGPGTRLTVL.

This clonotype was counted a few times. V is TRBV5-5 and J is TRBJ2-1; possibly TRBD2 for D (7 bases). The CDR3 consists of 17 residues. V was trimmed by 4 bases and J by 0 bases, leaving 17 bases between them. Looked up from germline, CDR1 is SGHKS and CDR2 is YYEKEE (reference sequence). CDR3 region: CASSVTGGPSSYNEQFF. DNA of the CDR3: TGTGCCAGCAGCGTAACGGGGGGCCCTAGCTCCTACAATGAGCAGTTCTTC.

The chain is built from TRBV20-1 and TRBJ2-7, with 15 bases identical to TRBD2. The V gene end was trimmed by 2 bases and the J gene end by 6 bases; junction bases not matched to a gene: 11. The length of the CDR3 is 17 residues. CDR1 and CDR2 (germline): DFQATT, SNEGSKA (reference sequence). The CDR3: CSARREVVGLAGGEQYF. The CDR3 region has the DNA TGCAGTGCTAGACGGGAAGTTGTGGGACTAGCGGGAGGCGAGCAGTACTTC.

The rearrangement uses TRBV5-5 and TRBJ2-3; D unclear. The CDR3 loop spans 14 amino acids. The germline V gene encodes CDR1 SGHKS and CDR2 YYEKEE (reference sequence). Trimming shortened V by 2 bases and J by 6 bases, and 13 bases separated the two germline ends. As DNA, the CDR3 is TGTGCCAGCAGCTTTGGTGGGCTCGGGGATACGCAGTATTTT. Amino acids: CASSFGGLGDTQYF. The complete variable domain, with remaining parts taken from reference TRBV5-5 and TRBJ2-3, reads DAGVTQSPTHLIKTRGQQVTLRCSPISGHKSVSWYQQVLGQGPQFIFQYYEKEERGRGNFPDRFSARQFPNYSSELNVNALLLGDSALYLCASSFGGLGDTQYFGPGTRLTVL.

The V and J genes are TRBV5-1 and TRBJ2-7; 7 bases fit TRBD1. Per the germline V gene, CDR1 is SGHRS and CDR2 is YFSETQ. The CDR3 loop spans 16 amino acids. The trim removed 1 base at V and 0 bases at J, leaving 7 bases unmatched. As DNA, the CDR3 is TGCGCCAGCAGCTTGTGGGAGACAGGGTCCTCCTACGAGCAGTACTTC. Translation: CASSLWETGSSYEQYF.

This clonotype was observed a handful of times. The genes are TRBV2 and TRBJ2-1, with 11 bases that match TRBD2. Losses at the gene ends were 3 bases for V and 8 bases for J; bases not matched to a gene: 6. Germline values: CDR1 SNHLY, CDR2 FYNNEI. This CDR3 region has 15 residues. DNA of the CDR3: TGTGCCAGCAGTGATAGCGGGAGGGATCTAGATGAGCAGTTCTTC. It encodes CASSDSGRDLDEQFF.

This clonotype has just one count. The V and J genes are TRBV12-3 or TRBV12-4 and TRBJ2-5; D is possibly TRBD2 (5 bases). There are 16 residues in the CDR3. The V gene lost 4 bases and the J gene lost 4 bases, with 19 bases spanning the gap. CDR3 nucleotide sequence: TGTGCCAGCAGTTCGTATGGCCTCCTGGAGGCAGAGACCCAGTACTTC. Translating gives CASSSYGLLEAETQYF.

The chain is built from TRBV7-3 and TRBJ1-2; D is unresolved. Germline V gene data show CDR1 as SGHTA and CDR2 as FQGTGA. The ends were cut back, 4 bases at V and 10 bases at J, with 13 bases in the middle. The CDR3 spans 12 residues. The CDR3 loop is CASSYGPSPYTF. DNA of the CDR3: TGTGCCAGCAGCTATGGGCCCTCCCCCTACACCTTC. Full variable domain (missing parts from reference TRBV7-3 and TRBJ1-2): GAGVSQTPSNKVTEKGKYVELRCDPISGHTALYWYRQSLGQGPEFLIYFQGTGAADDSGLPNDRFFAVRPEGSVSTLKIQRTERGDSAVYLCASSYGPSPYTFGSGTRLTVV.

This clonotype showed up many times. Here the CDR3 reads CASSYGLAGEQYF. The CDR3 DNA reads TGTGCCAGCAGTTACGGACTAGCGGGCGAGCAGTACTTC. The genes are TRBV6-6 and TRBJ2-7; TRBD2 matches at 11 bases. CDR3 size: 13 residues. The germline V gene encodes CDR1 MNHNY and CDR2 SVGAGI (reference sequence). Germline trimming cut 2 bases from V and 6 bases from J; bases unmatched to any gene: 0.

The rearrangement joins TRBV4-2 to TRBJ2-1; 8 bases line up with TRBD2. Unmatched junction bases numbered 10, after V lost 0 bases and J lost 9 bases. From germline, CDR1 is LGHNA and CDR2 YNFKEQ. The CDR3 is 16 residues long. The DNA of the CDR3 is TGTGCCAGCAGCCAAGATGCAGCGGGAGTAGGTAGTGAGCAGTTCTTC. Translation: CASSQDAAGVGSEQFF.